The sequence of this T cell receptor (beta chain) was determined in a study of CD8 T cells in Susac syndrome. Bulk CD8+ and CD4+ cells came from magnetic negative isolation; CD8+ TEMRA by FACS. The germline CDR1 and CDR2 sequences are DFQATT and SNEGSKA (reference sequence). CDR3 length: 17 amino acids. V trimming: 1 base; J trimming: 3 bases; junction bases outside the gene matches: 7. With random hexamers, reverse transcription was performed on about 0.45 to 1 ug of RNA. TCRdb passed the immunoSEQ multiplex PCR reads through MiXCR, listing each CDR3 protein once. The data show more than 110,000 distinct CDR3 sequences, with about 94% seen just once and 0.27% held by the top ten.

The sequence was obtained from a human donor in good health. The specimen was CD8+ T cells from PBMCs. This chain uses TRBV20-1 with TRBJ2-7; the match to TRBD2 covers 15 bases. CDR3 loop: CSARAGTSGRQLYEQYF. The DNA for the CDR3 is TGCAGTGCTAGAGCGGGGACTAGCGGGAGGCAACTCTACGAGCAGTACTTC.